The next 25 T cell receptor beta chains were all read from a single sample in a study of shared clonotypes between healthy human individuals. The data were produced by immunoSEQ multiplex PCR, yet TCRdb's version contains in-frame clones alone and is incomplete. The profile shows about 2 million clones, about 95% of them singletons. Positively selected for CCR7, the CD45RO-negative cells used as naive CD8 cells excluded terminally differentiated effector memory CD45RA+ cells. The sequencing sample was made of naive CD8+ T cells sorted from blood. The source is a man aged 18-30 years in good health.

This clone has just one count. V usage is TRBV29-1 and J usage is TRBJ1-2; TRBD1 aligns across 9 bases. The V gene's germline CDR1 is SQVTM and CDR2 ANQGSEA. V was clipped by 0 bases and J by 2 bases; unmatched bases: 7. This CDR3 region has 16 residues. The CDR3 region has the DNA TGCAGCGTTGAAGATTGGGGGACAGGGAGGAACTATGGCTACACCTTC. Translated: CSVEDWGTGRNYGYTF.

This clone has a single count. The chain recombines TRBV6-5 with TRBJ1-4; D is perhaps TRBD1 (5 bases). The CDR3 extends over 15 amino acids. Germline values: CDR1 MNHEY, CDR2 SVGAGI. The V end lost 2 bases, the J end lost 7 bases, and 14 bases lay between the germline ends. CDR3: CASSYQGAPSEKLFF. The CDR3 DNA reads TGTGCCAGCAGTTACCAAGGGGCGCCTAGTGAAAAACTGTTTTTT.

The chain links TRBV5-1 to TRBJ2-2, with a weak D call TRBD1 (6 bases). Germline lookup yields CDR1 SGHRS and CDR2 YFSETQ. V was shortened by 4 bases and J by 3 bases, with 16 bases between the two germline ends. CDR3 size: 16 residues. CDR3 loop: CASSRNRETDTGELFF. The CDR3 DNA is TGCGCCAGCAGCCGGAACAGGGAGACGGACACCGGGGAGCTGTTTTTT.

The chain combines TRBV2 with TRBJ2-2; D is unclear. The CDR3 length is 12 residues. Germline V gene lookup returns CDR1 SNHLY and CDR2 FYNNEI. Trimming shortened V by 3 bases and J by 6 bases, and 5 bases separated the two germline ends. The CDR3 spells CASSESSGELFF. CDR3 sequence (DNA): TGTGCCAGCAGTGAGTCGTCCGGGGAGCTGTTTTTT.

This chain uses TRBV30 with TRBJ1-2, with D perhaps matching TRBD1 (6 bases). With 4 bases removed from V and 4 bases from J, the gap between germline ends came to 10 bases. From germline, CDR1 is GTSNPN and CDR2 SVGIG (reference sequence). The CDR3 has 12 residues. This chain's CDR3 is CAWTKDSYGYTF. Written as DNA, the CDR3 is TGTGCCTGGACGAAGGACAGCTATGGCTACACCTTC.

This sequence joins TRBV9 and TRBJ2-7; 8 bases are a match to TRBD2. CDR3 size: 16 residues. V trimming: 0 bases; J trimming: 5 bases; junction bases outside the gene matches: 10. Germline lookup yields CDR1 SGDLS and CDR2 YYNGEE. Here the CDR3 DNA reads TGTGCCAGCAGCGTAGAGGGCAGCGGGGGTTTCGACGAGCAGTACTTC. This translates into CASSVEGSGGFDEQYF.

Notes on this clone: Other nucleotide sequences from this sample produce the same CDR3. This rearrangement joins TRBV11-3 to TRBJ2-1; D unclear. V shed 5 bases and J shed 1 base, with 9 bases lying between them. The CDR3 length is 14 residues. The germline V gene encodes CDR1 SGHNT and CDR2 YENEEA. For the CDR3, the DNA is TGTGCCAGCAGCCCCCTCGGGTCCTACAATGAGCAGTTCTTC. Its protein is CASSPLGSYNEQFF.

The chain has TRBV5-6 and TRBJ2-5, with TRBD1 identical over 8 bases. Germline values: CDR1 SGHDT, CDR2 YYEEEE. CDR3 length equals 17 residues. V gave up 0 bases and J gave up 2 bases; unmatched junction bases: 9. Written as DNA, the CDR3 is TGTGCCAGCAGCTTGGCCGGGCACAGGGGGTGGCAAGAGACCCAGTACTTC. It encodes CASSLAGHRGWQETQYF.

CDR3 in DNA: TGCGCCAGCAGCCAAGGACCGACTAGCGCCCACACCGGGGAGCTGTTTTTT. Encoded protein: CASSQGPTSAHTGELFF. This chain joins TRBV4-3 and TRBJ2-2; 8 bases agree with TRBD2. Germline assignment: CDR1 LGHNA and CDR2 YSLEER. The ends lost 1 base at V and 3 bases at J; junction bases unmatched: 7. This CDR3 region has 17 residues.

This rearrangement joins TRBV27 to TRBJ1-2; a possible D gene is TRBD1 (6 bases). The CDR3 length is 13 residues. Trimming removed 6 bases at V and 6 bases at J, with 14 bases between. The germline V gene has CDR1 MNHEY and CDR2 SMNVEV (reference sequence). CDR3 sequence (DNA): TGTGCCAGCAGGACCACAGGGTGGGATGGCTACACCTTC. The encoded protein is CASRTTGWDGYTF.

The V gene is TRBV30, the J gene TRBJ1-5; no firm D call. Germline values: CDR1 GTSNPN, CDR2 SVGIG (reference sequence). The CDR3 contains 14 residues. Trimming stripped 3 bases from V and 6 bases from J, with 15 bases between. As DNA, the CDR3 is TGTGCCTGGAGCGACCGGCACTCCGGTCAGCCCCAGCATTTT. It specifies CAWSDRHSGQPQHF.

In DNA, the CDR3 is TGTGCCATGGGAACCGGGACAGGGGGTGGAAACACCATATATTTT. This translates into CAMGTGTGGGNTIYF. This sequence joins TRBV10-3 and TRBJ1-3, with TRBD1 matching over 11 bases. The CDR3 totals 15 residues. Germline trimming cut 9 bases from V and 3 bases from J; bases unmatched to any gene: 7. The germline gives CDR1 ENHRY, CDR2 SYGVKD.

This chain uses TRBV9 with TRBJ2-5; unclear D gene. The length of the CDR3 is 16 residues. The V end was cut by 0 bases, the J end by 0 bases, with 12 bases between. Per the germline V gene, CDR1 is SGDLS and CDR2 is YYNGEE. CDR3 sequence (DNA): TGTGCCAGCAGCGTAGATTGGTGGCAGAACCAAGAGACCCAGTACTTC. It specifies CASSVDWWQNQETQYF.

The chain employs TRBV28 and TRBJ2-5, with no clear D. Germline assignment: CDR1 MDHEN and CDR2 SYDVKM. The CDR3 covers 17 residues. Deletions cut 4 bases from V and 5 bases from J, with 23 bases between. CDR3 residues: CASSSNPSKERFETQYF. CDR3 sequence (DNA): TGTGCCAGCAGTTCCAACCCCTCCAAGGAGCGTTTCGAGACCCAGTACTTC.

This rearrangement joins TRBV15 to TRBJ2-5; D is uncertain. Germline CDR1 reads LNHNV; CDR2 reads YYDKDF (reference sequence). The germline V and J ends were trimmed by 0 bases and 9 bases, with 11 bases remaining between them. This CDR3 region has 13 residues. CDR3 region: CATSRDQEFPQYF. The CDR3 DNA reads as TGTGCCACCAGCAGAGATCAGGAGTTCCCCCAGTACTTC.

This clone has a single count. This rearrangement joins TRBV7-9 to TRBJ1-1; TRBD1 is a possible D gene (6 bases). The CDR3 covers 15 residues. Trimming shortened V by 6 bases and J by 1 base, and 15 bases separated the two germline ends. CDR1 is SEHNR and CDR2 is FQNEAQ in the germline V gene (reference sequence). CDR3: CASSQHWTENTEAFF. The CDR3 DNA follows: TGTGCCAGCAGTCAACATTGGACAGAGAACACTGAAGCTTTCTTT.

This chain connects TRBV7-9 to TRBJ2-2; 7 nucleotides line up with TRBD2. Germline V gene lookup returns CDR1 SEHNR and CDR2 FQNEAQ (reference sequence). This CDR3 contains 16 residues. V lost 1 base, J lost 6 bases, and 8 bases stayed unmatched. The CDR3 reads CASSLVGGVDAGELFF. CDR3 sequence (DNA): TGTGCCAGCAGCTTAGTGGGAGGGGTTGACGCCGGGGAGCTGTTTTTT. Drawing the rest from reference TRBV7-9 and TRBJ2-2, the complete variable domain is DTGVSQNPRHKITKRGQNVTFRCDPISEHNRLYWYRQTLGQGPEFLTYFQNEAQLEKSRLLSDRFSAERPKGSFSTLEIQRTEQGDSAMYLCASSLVGGVDAGELFFGEGSRLTVL.

Regarding this clone: In the same sample, other DNA sequences code for this CDR3. This chain links TRBV27 with TRBJ2-7; 10 bases are shared with TRBD1. The CDR3 runs to 15 residues. V shed 5 bases and J 2 bases; nucleotides not matched to a gene: 6. The V gene's germline CDR1 is MNHEY and CDR2 SMNVEV (reference sequence). The chain's CDR3 is CASSQAGTGAYEQYF. The CDR3 DNA sequence: TGTGCCAGCAGTCAGGCCGGGACAGGGGCCTACGAGCAGTACTTC.

This chain joins TRBV4-3 and TRBJ2-1; maybe TRBD1 (6 bases). Trimming shortened V by 1 base and J by 2 bases, and 12 bases separated the two germline ends. The germline V gene encodes CDR1 LGHNA and CDR2 YSLEER. The CDR3 runs 16 residues. CDR3 protein: CASSQVFQGPYNEQFF. Written as DNA, the CDR3 is TGCGCCAGCAGCCAAGTCTTCCAGGGGCCCTACAATGAGCAGTTCTTC.

A note on this clone: This sample also contains other DNA sequences that code for the same CDR3. The chain recombines TRBV10-1 with TRBJ1-1, with D possibly TRBD1 on 5 matching bases. The CDR3 extends over 15 amino acids. Trimming took off 0 bases at V and 0 bases at J, with 8 bases between the two ends. CDR1 and CDR2 from the germline V gene are WNHNN and SYGVQD (reference sequence). For the CDR3, the DNA is TGCGCCAGCAGTGAGTCGGCAGGGCTGAACACTGAAGCTTTCTTT. This codes for CASSESAGLNTEAFF.

V usage is TRBV13 and J usage is TRBJ2-1, with a tentative D call TRBD1 (7 bases). V lost 4 bases and J 7 bases, leaving 17 bases between the germline ends. Germline CDR1 reads PRHDT; CDR2 reads FYEKMQ (reference sequence). CDR3 size: 15 residues. The CDR3 is CASSSDRVLANEQFF. CDR3 sequence (DNA): TGTGCCAGCAGCTCCGACAGGGTACTAGCTAATGAGCAGTTCTTC. Combining the CDR3 with reference TRBV13 and TRBJ2-1 gives the whole variable domain AAGVIQSPRHLIKEKRETATLKCYPIPRHDTVYWYQQGPGQDPQFLISFYEKMQSDKGSIPDRFSAQQFSDYHSELNMSSLELGDSALYFCASSSDRVLANEQFFGPGTRLTVL.

This chain joins TRBV6-1 and TRBJ1-5, with 8 bases fitting TRBD1. This CDR3 is 16 amino acids long. Germline V gene data show CDR1 as MNHNS and CDR2 as SASEGT. V shed 1 base, J shed 5 bases, and the junction held 7 bases outside the gene matches. As DNA, the CDR3 is TGTGCCAGCAGTGAAGAGGAGGCAGGGGGCTATCAGCCCCAGCATTTT. It encodes CASSEEEAGGYQPQHF.

The V and J genes are TRBV28 and TRBJ2-1, with D maybe TRBD1 (5 bases). Germline V CDR1 and CDR2: MDHEN, SYDVKM. The CDR3 length is 15 residues. V lost 6 bases and J 5 bases, leaving 17 bases between the germline ends. The CDR3 loop is CASSPGRGSDNEQFF. CDR3 sequence (DNA): TGTGCCAGCAGCCCCGGAAGGGGTTCAGACAATGAGCAGTTCTTC. Combining the CDR3 with reference TRBV28 and TRBJ2-1 gives the whole variable domain DVKVTQSSRYLVKRTGEKVFLECVQDMDHENMFWYRQDPGLGLRLIYFSYDVKMKEKGDIPEGYSVSREKKERFSLILESASTNQTSMYLCASSPGRGSDNEQFFGPGTRLTVL.

A remark on this clone: Other nucleotide sequences from this sample produce the same CDR3. This chain uses TRBV30 with TRBJ2-2; D unclear. Trimming took off 1 base at V and 1 base at J, with 4 bases between the two ends. The CDR3 length is 13 residues. Germline V gives CDR1 GTSNPN, CDR2 SVGIG (reference sequence). CDR3 sequence (DNA): TGTGCCTGGAGTGCGGGGAACACCGGGGAGCTGTTTTTT. It yields the protein CAWSAGNTGELFF.

The chain combines TRBV5-4 with TRBJ1-5, with TRBD1 matching 9 bases. The CDR3 length is 14 residues. V dropped 3 bases and J dropped 5; count of bases not matched to a gene: 3. The germline V gene has CDR1 SGHNT and CDR2 YYREEE (reference sequence). Written as DNA, the CDR3 is TGTGCCAGCAGCTCCGGGACAGGGCATCAGCCCCAGCATTTT. Residues: CASSSGTGHQPQHF. The variable domain in full, with the rest retrieved from reference TRBV5-4 and TRBJ1-5, is ETGVTQSPTHLIKTRGQQVTLRCSSQSGHNTVSWYQQALGQGPQFIFQYYREEENGRGNFPPRFSGLQFPNYSSELNVNALELDDSALYLCASSSGTGHQPQHFGDGTRLSIL.